This paragraph covers one T cell receptor beta chain sequence. Antigen: not known. Generated by immunoSEQ multiplex PCR, the TCRdb table keeps only in-frame clones and is missing some. Of some 98,000 clones in the sample, roughly four fifths were seen once. These data belong to a study of OX40 agonist ivuxolimab in advanced cancers. Germline V CDR1 and CDR2: MNHEY, SVGAGI. This CDR3 region has 16 residues. V shed 1 base and J shed 10 bases, with 17 bases lying between them. Study-wide results and limits: Averaging showed that CD8+ T cells had more expanded clones than CD4+ did. At 0.1 to 3.0 mg/kg and by week 6, clonal expansion occurred in CD4+ and CD8+ blood T cells. The 0.1-3.0 mg/kg partial responders had among the lowest clonal expansion.

Collection of blood occurred at baseline, at cycle 4 day 1, and at cycle 7 day 1. This material consisted of CD4+ or CD8+ T cells sorted from blood, taken in a trial of the OX40 agonist ivuxolimab. This sequence originates from an adult with an advanced solid tumor such as melanoma, head and neck, liver or kidney cancer. This chain links TRBV6-5 with TRBJ1-6; no definite D call. CDR3 in amino acids: CASSYFSGRGSSPLHF. CDR3 nucleotide sequence: TGTGCCAGCAGTTACTTCTCCGGACGGGGTTCGTCACCCCTCCACTTT.